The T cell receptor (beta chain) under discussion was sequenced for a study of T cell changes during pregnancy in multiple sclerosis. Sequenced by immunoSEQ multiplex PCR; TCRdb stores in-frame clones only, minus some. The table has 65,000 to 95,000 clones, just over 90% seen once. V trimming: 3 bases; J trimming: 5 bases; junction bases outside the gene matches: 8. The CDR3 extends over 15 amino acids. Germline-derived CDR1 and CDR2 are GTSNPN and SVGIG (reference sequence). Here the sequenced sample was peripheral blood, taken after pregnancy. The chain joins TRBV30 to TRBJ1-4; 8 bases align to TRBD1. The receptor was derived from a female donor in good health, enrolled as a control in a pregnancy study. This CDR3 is CAWRIPGGGNEKLFF. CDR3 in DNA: TGTGCCTGGAGGATACCAGGGGGCGGAAATGAAAAACTGTTTTTT.